Presented here are 25 T cell receptor beta chains from one specimen sequenced in a study of blood T cells in healthy people across ages (dated by TCRdb to between 2014 and 2017). The library was obtained by 5' RACE. Sequenced using an Illumina HiSeq 2500. A second PCR of roughly 7 to 11 cycles was performed with a sample-barcoded 5' primer and a J-beta primer mix. The public sequencing data were trimmed at Q25 with fastp and processed into clonotypes with MiXCR by TCRdb, which kept only in-frame beta chains. Each entry merges the rows of one CDR3 protein and shows their most common DNA and genes. The sample table holds 1.4 million or so distinct CDR3 sequences, of which 40% to 45% were seen once. The top ten clonotypes cover about 4% of the sample. Sequenced input: blood. Receptor source: a woman aged 18-29 years in good health.

The chain uses TRBV7-2 and TRBJ2-3, with 9 positions matching TRBD2. With 5 bases clipped from V and 8 bases from J, the junction kept 11 bases outside the gene matches. The CDR3 covers 15 residues. Germline values: CDR1 SGHTA, CDR2 FQGNSA. Written as DNA, the CDR3 is TGTGCCAGCAGCCTGACTAGCGGAGAGGTTGTTACGCAGTATTTT. It codes for CASSLTSGEVVTQYF. Complete variable domain (other parts from reference TRBV7-2 and TRBJ2-3): GAGVSQSPSNKVTEKGKDVELRCDPISGHTALYWYRQSLGQGLEFLIYFQGNSAPDKSGLPSDRFSAERTGGSVSTLTIQRTQQEDSAVYLCASSLTSGEVVTQYFGPGTRLTVL.

The chain carries TRBV7-2 and TRBJ1-2, with D possibly being TRBD1 (5 bases). Germline CDR1 reads SGHTA; CDR2 reads FQGNSA. Trimming cost V 2 bases and J 1 base, with 14 bases left between them. This CDR3 region has 16 residues. The CDR3 DNA follows: TGTGCCAGCAGCTTAATGGGGGATCAGTTTAACTATGGCTACACCTTC. This codes for CASSLMGDQFNYGYTF.

The chain has TRBV28 and TRBJ2-7, with D perhaps matching TRBD1 or TRBD2 (5 bases each). The CDR3 runs 13 residues. Germline-derived CDR1 and CDR2 are MDHEN and SYDVKM. V lost 3 bases to trimming and J lost 2 bases, with 8 bases between them. CDR3 protein: CASSFGATYEQYF. CDR3 DNA sequence: TGTGCCAGCAGTTTCGGGGCTACCTACGAGCAGTACTTC.

The chain joins TRBV4-1 to TRBJ2-5, with TRBD1 matching over 7 bases. The germline V gene has CDR1 MGHRA and CDR2 YSYEKL. J gave up 5 bases and V 0 bases, and 6 bases lay outside the gene matches. There are 15 residues in the CDR3. CDR3 nucleotides: TGCGCCAGCAGCCAAGAAAGGGGACAGTTGGAGACCCAGTACTTC. Protein product: CASSQERGQLETQYF.

This clonotype turned up a few times. The chain recombines TRBV12-3 or TRBV12-4 with TRBJ2-5; 10 bases fit TRBD1. CDR3 length: 14 residues. V dropped 7 bases and J dropped 4; count of bases not matched to a gene: 6. The CDR3 region has the DNA TGTGCCAGCAAAAGGACAGGGGGAGTAGAGACCCAGTACTTC. It encodes CASKRTGGVETQYF.

The chain uses TRBV29-1 and TRBJ2-3, with 8 bases matching TRBD1. V shed 7 bases and J 7 bases; nucleotides not matched to a gene: 13. The germline V gene encodes CDR1 SQVTM and CDR2 ANQGSEA. The CDR3 totals 14 residues. The DNA of the CDR3 is TGCAGCGGCTTAAGGGCAGGGGGCGTAAATACGCAGTATTTT. Its translation is CSGLRAGGVNTQYF.

CDR3 sequence (DNA): TGTGCCAGCAGCAAATTTAAAACAATAAGTATCGGGGAGCTGTTTTTT. Protein product: CASSKFKTISIGELFF. The genes are TRBV21-1 and TRBJ2-2. TRBV21-1 constitutes a pseudogene. CDR3 length: 16 amino acids.

This clonotype occurred a few times. At one end the junction does not follow the germline gene, possibly because of a read error. The chain joins TRBV10-3 to TRBJ1-3; TRBD1 might be the D (6 bases). From germline, CDR1 is ENHRY and CDR2 SYGVKD. The CDR3 runs to 14 residues. CDR3 bases: TGTGCCATTAGTGGAGGGGGGGCTGGAAACACCATATATTTT. Protein product: CAISGGGAGNTIYF.

J is TRBJ2-3 and V is TRBV7-2, with a weak D call TRBD2 (6 bases). The V gene lost 5 bases and the J gene lost 2 bases, with 11 bases spanning the gap. The CDR3 covers 14 residues. Germline-derived CDR1 and CDR2 are SGHTA and FQGNSA. CDR3 nucleotides: TGTGCCAGCAGCAATGGCGGGGACACAGATACGCAGTATTTT. Translating it yields CASSNGGDTDTQYF.

V is TRBV25-1 and J is TRBJ1-1; TRBD1 agrees at 7 bases. The CDR3 runs 15 residues. The V and J ends lost 1 base and 3 bases, in that order; junction bases with no gene match: 5. Looked up from germline, CDR1 is MGHDK and CDR2 is SYGVNS. The DNA of the CDR3 is TGTGCCAGCAGTGAATCTAGGCAGGGGGACACTGAAGCTTTCTTT. It specifies CASSESRQGDTEAFF. The full variable domain, in which reference TRBV25-1 and TRBJ1-1 provide the parts outside the CDR3, is EADIYQTPRYLVIGTGKKITLECSQTMGHDKMYWYQQDPGMELHLIHYSYGVNSTEKGDLSSESTVSRIRTEHFPLTLESARPSHTSQYLCASSESRQGDTEAFFGQGTRLTVV.

This clonotype showed up just a few times. V usage is TRBV29-1 and J usage is TRBJ2-1; 7 bases agree with TRBD2. V was pared by 4 bases and J by 7 bases, with 7 bases of the junction left unmatched. The CDR3 has 13 amino acids. Germline loops: CDR1 SQVTM, CDR2 ANQGSEA. CDR3 protein: CSVGGGSKNEQFF. The CDR3 DNA is TGCAGCGTTGGTGGCGGGAGTAAAAATGAGCAGTTCTTC.

The gene calls are TRBV25-1 and TRBJ2-1; the match to TRBD1 covers 9 bases. This CDR3 contains 15 residues. Trimming took 2 bases from V and 4 from J; bases not matched to a gene: 3. The germline gives CDR1 MGHDK, CDR2 SYGVNS. CDR3 residues: CASSERGQGYNEQFF. The CDR3 DNA is TGTGCCAGCAGTGAACGGGGACAGGGTTACAATGAGCAGTTCTTC.

The rearrangement links TRBV20-1 to TRBJ2-3; 9 bases line up with TRBD2. CDR1 and CDR2 from the germline V gene are DFQATT and SNEGSKA (reference sequence). The V gene end was trimmed by 6 bases and the J gene end by 4 bases; junction bases not matched to a gene: 8. The CDR3 is 14 residues long. DNA of the CDR3: TGCAGTGCGCCCCGTAGCGGGAGTGCAGATACGCAGTATTTT. Amino acid sequence: CSAPRSGSADTQYF.

The chain recombines TRBV27 with TRBJ2-1, with D perhaps being TRBD1 or TRBD2 (5 bases each). Trimming removed 7 bases from V and 9 bases from J, with 16 bases in between. The germline V gene has CDR1 MNHEY and CDR2 SMNVEV (reference sequence). The CDR3 spans 13 residues. This CDR3 reads CASTPLGGREQFF. The DNA for the CDR3 is TGTGCCAGCACCCCCCTTGGGGGTCGTGAGCAGTTCTTC.

In its sample, this clonotype was seen a few times. This chain links TRBV7-9 with TRBJ2-7; TRBD1 aligns across 7 bases. Germline V gene lookup returns CDR1 SEHNR and CDR2 FQNEAQ (reference sequence). V gave up 4 bases and J gave up 3 bases; unmatched junction bases: 12. The CDR3 extends over 16 amino acids. The CDR3: CASSSRETGTVYEQYF. The CDR3 DNA reads as TGTGCCAGCAGCTCAAGAGAGACCGGGACAGTCTACGAGCAGTACTTC.

V gene TRBV9 combines with J gene TRBJ1-5; D is ambiguous. V was shortened by 0 bases and J by 6 bases, with 10 bases between the two germline ends. The CDR3 spans 14 residues. Per the germline V gene, CDR1 is SGDLS and CDR2 is YYNGEE. The CDR3 DNA reads as TGTGCCAGCAGCGTAGGGATGGGGTCTCAGCCCCAGCATTTT. Translated: CASSVGMGSQPQHF.

The chain employs TRBV12-3 or TRBV12-4 and TRBJ1-2; 8 nucleotides line up with TRBD1. The CDR3 length is 14 residues. V trimming: 6 bases; J trimming: 7 bases; junction bases outside the gene matches: 10. The CDR3 protein is CASSIGQGTGGYTF. The CDR3 nucleotides read TGTGCCAGCAGCATCGGACAGGGCACAGGTGGCTACACCTTC.

This clonotype was counted between two and nine times. V usage is TRBV19 and J usage is TRBJ2-1, with D unclear. CDR1 and CDR2 (germline): LNHDA, SQIVND (reference sequence). The CDR3 length is 13 residues. Deletions cut 2 bases from V and 9 bases from J, with 11 bases between. The CDR3: CASSISVNGEQFF. The CDR3 nucleotides are TGTGCCAGTAGTATATCAGTAAACGGTGAGCAGTTCTTC.

The chain combines TRBV5-8 with TRBJ2-1; D is perhaps TRBD2 (7 bases). V lost 4 bases, J lost 5 bases, and 16 bases lay in between. The CDR3 totals 15 residues. Germline V lookup: CDR1 SGHTS, CDR2 YDEGEE. Here the CDR3 DNA reads TGTGCCAGCAGCGGGGGGGGCCGTCACAACAATGAGCAGTTCTTC. Translation: CASSGGGRHNNEQFF.

The chain joins TRBV7-9 to TRBJ2-1, with D tentatively TRBD1 or TRBD2 (5 bases each). The DNA end lines up better with TRBJ2-7; the J call may be wrong. The germline CDR1 and CDR2 sequences are SEHNR and FQNEAQ (reference sequence). This CDR3 is built from 16 residues. The CDR3 DNA reads TGTGCCAGCAGCTTAGTTTCGGGACCCTCCTACAATGAGCAGTACTTC. It encodes CASSLVSGPSYNEQYF.

The CDR3 DNA is TGTGCCAGCAGTGCCCGCCGGGAGCTCGTCGATGAGCAGTTCTTC. This translates into CASSARRELVDEQFF. The V gene is TRBV28, the J gene TRBJ2-1; a weak D match, TRBD2 (6 bases). The CDR3 runs to 15 residues. The germline V gene has CDR1 MDHEN and CDR2 SYDVKM. Trimming cost V 5 bases and J 8 bases, with 19 bases left between them.

The chain employs TRBV4-1 and TRBJ2-4; D unresolved. Trimming took 1 base from V and 0 from J, leaving 13 bases between them. Germline V gene data show CDR1 as MGHRA and CDR2 as YSYEKL. The CDR3 consists of 17 residues. CDR3 sequence: CASSQVNGPLAKNIQYF. The CDR3 DNA reads as TGCGCCAGCAGCCAAGTAAACGGCCCACTAGCCAAAAACATTCAGTACTTC.

This chain uses TRBV2 with TRBJ1-2; D is undetermined. Deletions cut 6 bases from V and 2 bases from J, with 13 bases between. Germline V gene sequence: CDR1 SNHLY, CDR2 FYNNEI. There are 14 residues in the CDR3. In nucleotides, the CDR3 is TGTGCCAGCAGCATTGATGTACAAAACTATGGCTACACCTTC. Its translation: CASSIDVQNYGYTF.

This clonotype was counted between two and nine times. The gene calls are TRBV5-6 and TRBJ1-2; no clear D gene. The CDR3 is made up of 12 amino acids. Germline CDR1 reads SGHDT; CDR2 reads YYEEEE. V lost 1 base, J lost 4 bases, and 5 bases lay in between. This CDR3 is CASSLFGYGYTF. The DNA of the CDR3 is TGTGCCAGCAGCTTGTTCGGCTATGGCTACACCTTC.

In DNA form, the CDR3 reads TGTGCTAGTGGCCCAGGGACTAGCGGGACGATAGATACGCAGTATTTT. It codes for CASGPGTSGTIDTQYF. This sequence joins TRBV12-5 and TRBJ2-3; 13 bases map to TRBD2. The CDR3 length is 16 residues. Germline-derived CDR1 and CDR2 are LGHNT and FRNRAP. Trimming at V came to 6 bases and at J to 5 bases, leaving 8 bases not matched to a gene.